This entry concerns a single T cell receptor (beta chain). The antigen remains unidentified. This CDR3 is 16 amino acids long. Germline CDR1 and CDR2: SGHKS and YYEKEE (reference sequence). V was cut by 0 bases and J by 8 bases, with 15 bases left in between. This sample was included in a study of CD8+CD57+ T cells in acquired aplastic anemia. Study details: The DNA of sorted CD4+ and CD8+ cells averaged approximately 2.9 ug.

Sequenced patients had shown CD8+CD57+ cell expansion by flow cytometry. A severe acquired aplastic anemia diagnosis applied to all patients. At blood sampling, none of the patients had yet received therapy. The use of genomic DNA as template underpinned the TCR beta VDJ and CDR3 profiling. TCRdb passed the reads through MiXCR, listing each CDR3 protein once. The table includes fewer than 250,000 distinct CDR3 sequences, more than 40% detected once. Regarding the study as a whole: The study identified roughly 29 CD8+ CDR3 sequences shared by patients and controls.

The chain couples TRBV5-5 to TRBJ1-6, with a weak D call TRBD1 (5 bases). Sample: sorted CD4+, CD8+, or CD8+CD57+ T cells (not recorded which) from PBMCs. The clonotype comes from a human donor with aplastic anemia. In DNA form, the CDR3 reads TGTGCCAGCAGCTTGGAACAGGTGCCCCGTTATTCACCCCTCCACTTT. Translated, it gives CASSLEQVPRYSPLHF. The full variable domain, completed using reference TRBV5-5 and TRBJ1-6, is DAGVTQSPTHLIKTRGQQVTLRCSPISGHKSVSWYQQVLGQGPQFIFQYYEKEERGRGNFPDRFSARQFPNYSSELNVNALLLGDSALYLCASSLEQVPRYSPLHFGNGTRLTVT.